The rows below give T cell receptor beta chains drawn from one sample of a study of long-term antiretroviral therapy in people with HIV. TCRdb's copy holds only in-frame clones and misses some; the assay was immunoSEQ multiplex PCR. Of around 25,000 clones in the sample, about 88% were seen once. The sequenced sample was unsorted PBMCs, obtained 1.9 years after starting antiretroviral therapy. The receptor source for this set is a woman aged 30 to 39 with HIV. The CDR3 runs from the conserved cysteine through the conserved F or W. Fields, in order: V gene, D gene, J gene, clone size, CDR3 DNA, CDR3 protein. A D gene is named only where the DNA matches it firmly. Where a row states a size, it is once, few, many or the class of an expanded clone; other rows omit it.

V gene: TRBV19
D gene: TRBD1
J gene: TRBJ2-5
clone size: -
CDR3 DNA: TGTGCCAGTAGTGTAGGGGGCCGGGAGACCCAGTACTTC
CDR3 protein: CASSVGGRETQYF

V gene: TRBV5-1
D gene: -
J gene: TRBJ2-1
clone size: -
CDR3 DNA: TGCGCCAGCAGCTCAATGTCGGTCTGGGATGAGCAGTTCTTC
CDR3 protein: CASSSMSVWDEQFF

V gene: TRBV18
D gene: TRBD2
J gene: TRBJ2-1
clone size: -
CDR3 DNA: TGTGCCAGCTCAGAGGGACTAGCGGGGGGGAACAATGAGCAGTTCTTC
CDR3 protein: CASSEGLAGGNNEQFF

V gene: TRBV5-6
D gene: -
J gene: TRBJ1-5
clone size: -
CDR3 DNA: TGTGCCAGCACCCTCGCAAGGGAAGGCAATCAGCCCCAGCATTTT
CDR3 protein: CASTLAREGNQPQHF

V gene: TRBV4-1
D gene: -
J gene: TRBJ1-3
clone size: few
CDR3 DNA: TGCGCCAGCAGACAAGGGATCTTGGGACGGGACACCATATATTTT
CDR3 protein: CASRQGILGRDTIYF

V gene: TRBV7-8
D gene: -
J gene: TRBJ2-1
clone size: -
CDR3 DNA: TGTGCCAGCAGCTATACATACAATGAGCAGTTCTTC
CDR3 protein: CASSYTYNEQFF

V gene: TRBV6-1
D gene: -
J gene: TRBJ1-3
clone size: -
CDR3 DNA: TGTGCCAGCAGTGTCGGGTCTTCTGGAAACACCATATATTTT
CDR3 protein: CASSVGSSGNTIYF

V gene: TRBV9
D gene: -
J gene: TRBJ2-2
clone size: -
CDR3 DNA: TGTGCCAGCAGCGATCGCCCAGCGTCCGGGGAGCTGTTTTTT
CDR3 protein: CASSDRPASGELFF

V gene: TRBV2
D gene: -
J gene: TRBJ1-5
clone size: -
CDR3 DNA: TGTGCCAGCAGTGAAGGGCAGGCGAGGGATCAGCCCCAGCATTTT
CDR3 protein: CASSEGQARDQPQHF

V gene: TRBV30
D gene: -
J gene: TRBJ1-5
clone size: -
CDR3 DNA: TGTGCCTTCCGAAACGGGGCCGGTTGGCCCCAGCATTTT
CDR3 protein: CAFRNGAGWPQHF

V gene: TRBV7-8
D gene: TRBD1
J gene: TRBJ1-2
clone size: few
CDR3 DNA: TGTGCCAGCAGCTTGTACCCGGACAGGGGCCCAGGGTATGGCTACACCTTC
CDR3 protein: CASSLYPDRGPGYGYTF

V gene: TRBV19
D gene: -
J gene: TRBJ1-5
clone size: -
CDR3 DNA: TGTGCCAGTAGTATAAGTGTGTCAGGGACCGCTCAGCCCCAGCATTTT
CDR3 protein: CASSISVSGTAQPQHF

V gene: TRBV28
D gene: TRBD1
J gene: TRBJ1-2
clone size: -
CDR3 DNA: TGTGCCAGCAGTTCGACAGGGGTTGGCTATGGCTACACCTTC
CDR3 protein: CASSSTGVGYGYTF

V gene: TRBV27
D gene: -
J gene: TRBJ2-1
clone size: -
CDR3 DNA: TGTGCCAGCAGTTCCGGGGGCGATCTCAATGAGCAGTTCTTC
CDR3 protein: CASSSGGDLNEQFF

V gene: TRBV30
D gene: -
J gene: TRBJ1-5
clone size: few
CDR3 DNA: TGTGCCTGGAGTGTACTAGGGAGAGGTCAGCCCCAGCATTTT
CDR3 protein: CAWSVLGRGQPQHF

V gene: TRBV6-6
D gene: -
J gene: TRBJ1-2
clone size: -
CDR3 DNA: TGTGCCAGCAGTTATATCAACCCCCGGGACCGAGTAACCTTC
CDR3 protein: CASSYINPRDRVTF

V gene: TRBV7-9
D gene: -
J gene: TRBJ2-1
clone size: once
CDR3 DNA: TGTGCCAGCAGCCGATATTCGCCGCAGAGTCCTGAGCAGTTCTTC
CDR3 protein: CASSRYSPQSPEQFF

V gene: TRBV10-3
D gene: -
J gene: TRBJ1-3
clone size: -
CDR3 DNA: TGTGCCATCAGTGAAATAGGAGGAAACACCATATATTTT
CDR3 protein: CAISEIGGNTIYF

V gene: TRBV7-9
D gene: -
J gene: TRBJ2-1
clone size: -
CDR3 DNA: TGTGCCAGCAGCTCTCGTGGTCTCTCTACGGGTGAGCAGTTCTTC
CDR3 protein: CASSSRGLSTGEQFF

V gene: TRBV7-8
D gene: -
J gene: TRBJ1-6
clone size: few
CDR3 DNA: TGTGCCAGCAGCGTCGGACAGTATAATTCACCCCTCCACTTT
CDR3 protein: CASSVGQYNSPLHF

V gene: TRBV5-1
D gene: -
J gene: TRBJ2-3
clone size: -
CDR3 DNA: TGCGCCAGCAGCTACCTCCCGGACCGCACAGATACGCAGTATTTT
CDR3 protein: CASSYLPDRTDTQYF

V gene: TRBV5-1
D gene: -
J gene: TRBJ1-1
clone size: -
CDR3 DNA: TGCGCCAGCAGCCCCGACGGGCAGGTCCTTGAAGCTTTCTTT
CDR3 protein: CASSPDGQVLEAFF

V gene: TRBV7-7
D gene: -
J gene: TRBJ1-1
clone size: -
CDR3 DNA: TGTGCCAGCAGCTTGCCGGCGGCGAACACTGAAGCTTTCTTT
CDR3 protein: CASSLPAANTEAFF

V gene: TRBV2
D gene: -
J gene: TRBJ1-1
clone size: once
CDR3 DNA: TGTGCCAGCAGATTCTCAAGAGCTGAAGCTTTCTTT
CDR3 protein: CASRFSRAEAFF

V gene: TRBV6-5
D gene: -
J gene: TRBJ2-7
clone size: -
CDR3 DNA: TGTGCCAGCAGTTACTCGTCGGCTCCGGGGCGGTACGAGCAGTACTTC
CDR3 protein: CASSYSSAPGRYEQYF

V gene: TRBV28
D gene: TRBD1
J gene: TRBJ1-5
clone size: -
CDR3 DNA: TGTGCCAGCAGTTTCGATGCCGGGACAGGGTTCGGGCAGCCCCAGCATTTT
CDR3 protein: CASSFDAGTGFGQPQHF

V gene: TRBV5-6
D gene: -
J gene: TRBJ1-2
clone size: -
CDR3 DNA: TGTGCCAGCAGCTTGACAGGGAGGTACACCTTC
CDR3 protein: CASSLTGRYTF

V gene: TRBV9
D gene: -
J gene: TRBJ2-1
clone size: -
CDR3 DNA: TGTGCCAGCAGACCACACAGTGAGGAGCAGTTCTTC
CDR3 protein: CASRPHSEEQFF

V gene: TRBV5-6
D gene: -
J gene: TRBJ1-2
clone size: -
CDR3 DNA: TGTGCCAGCAGCTTGTACTCTTATATAGTAGACGGGCAAGACTATGGCTACACCTTC
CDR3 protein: CASSLYSYIVDGQDYGYTF

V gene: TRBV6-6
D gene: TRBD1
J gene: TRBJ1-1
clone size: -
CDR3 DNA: TGTGCCAGCAGTTCTCAGGGGGCCGGGGTTGAAGCTTTCTTT
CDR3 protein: CASSSQGAGVEAFF

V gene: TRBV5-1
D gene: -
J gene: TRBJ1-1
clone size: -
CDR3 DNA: TGCGCCAGCAGCTTGGACTTGTCTGAAGCTTTCTTT
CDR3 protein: CASSLDLSEAFF

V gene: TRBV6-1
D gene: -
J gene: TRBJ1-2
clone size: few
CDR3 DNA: TGTGCCAGCAGTGAATCCTCCTATGGCTACACCTTC
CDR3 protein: CASSESSYGYTF

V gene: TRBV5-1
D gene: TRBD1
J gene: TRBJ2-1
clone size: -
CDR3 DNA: TGCGCCAGCAGCTTGAGCGGGACAGGGGTCAATGAGCAGTTCTTC
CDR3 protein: CASSLSGTGVNEQFF

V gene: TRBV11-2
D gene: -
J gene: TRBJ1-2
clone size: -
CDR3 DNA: TGTGCCAGCAGCTTAGATGTGGTGGACACCTATGGCTACACCTTC
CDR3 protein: CASSLDVVDTYGYTF

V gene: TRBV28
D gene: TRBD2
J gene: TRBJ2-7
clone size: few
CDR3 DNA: TGTGCCAGCAGTCCTCGGGGGGTCGAGCAGTACTTC
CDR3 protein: CASSPRGVEQYF

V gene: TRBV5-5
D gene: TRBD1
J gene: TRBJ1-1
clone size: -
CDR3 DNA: TGTGCCAGCAGCTCGTCCCGGGACAGGGGCGCTGAAGCTTTCTTT
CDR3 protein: CASSSSRDRGAEAFF

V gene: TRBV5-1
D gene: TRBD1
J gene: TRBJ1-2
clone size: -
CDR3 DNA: TGCGCCAGCAGCCCGGACAGGGGTAACTATGGCTACACCTTC
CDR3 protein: CASSPDRGNYGYTF

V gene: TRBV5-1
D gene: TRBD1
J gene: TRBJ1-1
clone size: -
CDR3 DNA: TGCGCCAGCAGGCGAGATGAGGGGGCGGCCACTGAAGCTTTCTTT
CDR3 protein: CASRRDEGAATEAFF

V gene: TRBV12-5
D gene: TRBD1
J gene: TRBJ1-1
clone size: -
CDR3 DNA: TGTGCTAGTGGTTCGGGACAGTTGAACACTGAAGCTTTCTTT
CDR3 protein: CASGSGQLNTEAFF

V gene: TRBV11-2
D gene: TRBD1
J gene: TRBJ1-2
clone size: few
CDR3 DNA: TGTGCCAGCAGCCCCCGACAGGGGACTAACTATGGCTACACCTTC
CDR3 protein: CASSPRQGTNYGYTF

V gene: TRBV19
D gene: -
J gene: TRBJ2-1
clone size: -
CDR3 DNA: TGTGCCAGTAGTATAAGCCTTAATTCCTACAATGAGCAGTTCTTC
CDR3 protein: CASSISLNSYNEQFF

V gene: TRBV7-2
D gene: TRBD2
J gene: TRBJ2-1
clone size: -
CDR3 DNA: TGTGCCAGCAGCTTAGGGACTAGCGATTACAATGAGCAGTTCTTC
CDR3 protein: CASSLGTSDYNEQFF

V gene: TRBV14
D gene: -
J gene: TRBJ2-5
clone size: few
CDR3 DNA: TGTGCCAGCAGCCTGAGGGGGACGGAAGAGACCCAGTACTTC
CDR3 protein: CASSLRGTEETQYF

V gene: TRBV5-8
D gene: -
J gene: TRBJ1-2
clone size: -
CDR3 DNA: TGTGCCAGCACCAAAGGGGGATCCTCCGTCCCCAGCGGCTACACCTTC
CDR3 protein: CASTKGGSSVPSGYTF

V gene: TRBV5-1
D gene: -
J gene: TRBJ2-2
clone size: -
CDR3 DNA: TGCGCCAGCAGCCATGCGCCCGGCACCGGGGAGCTGTTTTTT
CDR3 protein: CASSHAPGTGELFF

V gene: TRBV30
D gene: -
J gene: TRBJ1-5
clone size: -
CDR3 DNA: TGTGCCTGGAGTGGGGGTGCAGGGAATCAGCCCCAGCATTTT
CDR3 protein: CAWSGGAGNQPQHF

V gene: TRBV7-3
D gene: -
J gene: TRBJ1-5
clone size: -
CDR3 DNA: TGTGCCAGCAGCTTAGGGGAAGCGCAGCCCCAGCATTTT
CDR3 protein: CASSLGEAQPQHF

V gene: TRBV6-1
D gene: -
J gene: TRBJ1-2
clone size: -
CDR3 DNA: TGTGCCAGCTCGAAAGGGACAAGGATCGAGTATGGCTACACCTTC
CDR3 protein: CASSKGTRIEYGYTF